The T cell receptor beta chain described here comes from a study of shared clonotypes between healthy human individuals. V lost 5 bases, J lost 10 bases, and 26 bases stayed unmatched. Germline assignment: CDR1 ENHRY and CDR2 SYGVKD. This CDR3 spans 21 amino acids. Donors were healthy HIV-negative adults without recently reported acute infections or vaccinations. Produced via immunoSEQ multiplex PCR; TCRdb's table is partial and in-frame only. The table lists 2.5 million or so clones, around 94% of them singletons, with around 0.15% in the top ten. This chain connects TRBV10-3 to TRBJ2-3; 14 bases are a match to TRBD2. This clonotype was obtained from a man aged 18 to 29 in good health. The sequenced material came from naive CD4+ T cells sorted from blood. Subset denoted: CD45RA+ positively selected. The CDR3: CAISHWTSGGPHTGGLWSQYF. CDR3 in DNA: TGTGCCATCAGTCACTGGACTAGCGGGGGGCCCCATACAGGAGGGCTTTGGTCGCAGTATTTT.